This T cell receptor (beta chain) stems from a study of T cell repertoires in cytomegalovirus infection. About this clonotype: Its antigen is undetermined.

MiXCR was run by TCRdb on the reads, yielding one entry per CDR3 protein. The sample shows under 95,000 distinct CDR3 sequences, around half of them seen only once. The CDR3 covers 15 residues. With 5 bases clipped from V and 6 bases from J, the junction kept 6 bases outside the gene matches. Germline-derived CDR1 and CDR2 are MNHEY and SMNVEV (reference sequence). This specimen consisted of CD8+ T cells from cultured PBMCs, obtained from culture after CMV antigen stimulation. The gene calls are TRBV27 and TRBJ1-5, with 11 bases identical to TRBD1. This TCR derives from a human donor in good health (CMV status not recorded). Some clones in this sample may be carry-over from other donors' samples. Written as DNA, the CDR3 is TGTGCCAGCAGTGCCGGGACAGGGGGAGGTCAGCCCCAGCATTTT. Protein: CASSAGTGGGQPQHF.